This is a list of T cell receptor beta chains from one sample in a study of blood T cell repertoires in COVID-19. Sequencing was performed with immunoSEQ multiplex PCR; in TCRdb, only in-frame clones are kept and a portion is missing. Here the sample spans 72,000 or so clones, approximately 86% being singletons. Sequenced sample: peripheral blood. The source is a woman aged 60 to 75 with acute or convalescent COVID-19. Both conserved end residues are part of each CDR3. The order of the fields is CDR3 length, V gene, clone size, D gene, J gene, CDR3 protein, CDR3 DNA. D genes are given only for firm matches. Rows give clone size only sometimes, using once, few, many, or a class for an expanded clone.

16	TRBV13	once	TRBD2	TRBJ2-5	CASSPWTSGGGETQYF	TGTGCCAGCAGCCCCTGGACTAGCGGGGGAGGGGAGACCCAGTACTTC
13	TRBV6-4	few	NA	TRBJ2-3	CASSPGGTDTQYF	TGTGCCAGCAGTCCAGGGGGCACAGATACGCAGTATTTT
16	TRBV6-2/TRBV6-3	NA	TRBD1	TRBJ2-2	CASSWTGGSNTGELFF	TGTGCCAGCAGTTGGACAGGGGGCTCGAACACCGGGGAGCTGTTTTTT
16	TRBV2	NA	TRBD2	TRBJ2-7	CASSEWGGGDSYEQYF	TGTGCCAGCAGTGAATGGGGCGGGGGGGACTCCTACGAGCAGTACTTC
18	TRBV5-6	NA	NA	TRBJ2-1	CASSLPGLLESSYNEQFF	TGTGCCAGCAGCTTGCCCGGACTGCTCGAGAGCTCCTACAATGAGCAGTTCTTC
15	TRBV2	NA	NA	TRBJ2-7	CASSEAGPELYEQYF	TGTGCCAGCAGTGAGGCAGGGCCTGAACTATACGAGCAGTACTTC
15	TRBV6-5	NA	TRBD2	TRBJ2-3	CASSHVWGGTDTQYF	TGTGCCAGCAGCCACGTCTGGGGGGGTACAGATACGCAGTATTTT
14	TRBV7-2	NA	NA	TRBJ1-1	CASRARQENTEAFF	TGTGCCAGCAGAGCAAGACAGGAGAACACTGAAGCTTTCTTT
14	TRBV5-1	NA	TRBD1	TRBJ2-7	CASSLGDRAYEQYF	TGCGCCAGCAGCTTGGGGGACAGGGCCTACGAGCAGTACTTC
15	TRBV30	NA	NA	TRBJ2-5	CAWSVGIVGGETQYF	TGTGCCTGGAGTGTAGGGATCGTGGGAGGAGAGACCCAGTACTTC
12	TRBV30	NA	NA	TRBJ1-4	CAWDRSNEKLFF	TGTGCCTGGGACAGGTCTAATGAAAAACTGTTTTTT
14	TRBV18	NA	TRBD2	TRBJ2-1	CASSPQDGGSEQFF	TGTGCCAGCTCACCACAAGACGGGGGGTCTGAGCAGTTCTTC
15	TRBV5-1	NA	NA	TRBJ2-1	CASSLGPGLDNEQFF	TGCGCCAGCAGCTTGGGTCCAGGGCTGGACAATGAGCAGTTCTTC
18	TRBV4-2	NA	TRBD2	TRBJ2-1	CASSLGTSGLSSYNEQFF	TGTGCCAGCAGCCTCGGGACTAGCGGTTTAAGCTCCTACAATGAGCAGTTCTTC
15	TRBV4-1	once	TRBD1	TRBJ1-1	CASSQDNPGQGTSFF	TGCGCCAGCAGCCAAGATAATCCGGGACAGGGGACATCTTTCTTT
14	TRBV5-8	NA	TRBD1	TRBJ2-5	CASSPGQGAETQYF	TGTGCCAGCAGCCCTGGACAGGGAGCGGAGACCCAGTACTTC
13	TRBV29-1	NA	TRBD2	TRBJ2-1	CSVGLAGGDEQFF	TGCAGCGTTGGACTAGCGGGGGGTGATGAGCAGTTCTTC
14	TRBV19	few	NA	TRBJ2-2	CASSYGGGTGELFF	TGTGCCAGTAGTTATGGGGGAGGCACCGGGGAGCTGTTTTTT
14	TRBV19	NA	TRBD1	TRBJ1-2	CASRTGGLDYGYTF	TGTGCCAGTAGAACAGGGGGGCTGGACTATGGCTACACCTTC
14	TRBV2	NA	NA	TRBJ1-1	CASSGTVMNTEAFF	TGTGCCAGCAGTGGGACAGTCATGAACACTGAAGCTTTCTTT
15	TRBV3-1/TRBV3-2	few	NA	TRBJ1-6	CASSLITTGTSPLHF	TGTGCCAGCAGCCTTATCACTACAGGGACCTCACCCCTCCACTTT
15	TRBV3-1/TRBV3-2	NA	NA	TRBJ1-2	CASSQDSTGAYGYTF	TGTGCCAGCAGCCAAGATTCGACAGGAGCTTATGGCTACACCTTC